This record concerns one T cell receptor beta chain sequence. The source of the sample is a study of cytomegalovirus exposure and HLA in healthy donors. Germline V gene data show CDR1 as LNHDA and CDR2 as SQIVND (reference sequence). The CDR3 sequence is 15 residues long. V was trimmed by 3 bases and J by 2 bases, leaving 13 bases between them. The PCR contained 60 Vbeta and 13 Jbeta primers. The assay was immunoSEQ multiplex PCR, and TCRdb's table has in-frame clones only and misses some. The sample contains roughly 160,000 clones, more than 60% of which appear only once. This rearrangement joins TRBV19 to TRBJ1-2; a weak D match, TRBD1 (5 bases). Sequenced input: PBMCs. The receptor was derived from a middle-aged woman in good health and CMV-seropositive. CDR3 loop: CASSMEAGRNYGYTF. The DNA for the CDR3 is TGTGCCAGTAGTATGGAGGCAGGGAGGAACTATGGCTACACCTTC.